Reported below is one T cell receptor (beta chain). Antigen specificity is unknown. Profiling relied on immunoSEQ multiplex PCR, and the TCRdb table lists in-frame clones only, not all of them. The table has roughly 80,000 clones, just over 90% seen once. The data belong to a study of T cell responses to AZD1222 COVID-19 vaccine. CDR1 is SGHVS, CDR2 FQNEAQ, per germline. Between the trimmed V and J ends, which lost 7 bases and 3 bases, there was a span of 13 bases. CDR3 length: 13 residues. Findings and limits, study-wide: Reports say nearly half of spike-specific TCRs go after unmutated variant regions. Spike-wide vaccine-associated CD4 TCRs dominated at 160-218 and 743-854. Only six or seven AZD1222 recipients tested seropositive at baseline.

V is TRBV7-8 and J is TRBJ2-7; no firm D call. Here the sequenced sample was peripheral blood, taken 28 days after the second AZD1222 dose. The TCR sequence derives from an adult who received the AZD1222 COVID-19 vaccine. The CDR3 DNA follows: TGTGCCAGCAACCCCGGGCCGGTCTACGAGCAGTACTTC. Encoded protein: CASNPGPVYEQYF.